These 25 T cell receptor beta chains originate from one sample sequenced in a study of CD8+CD57+ T cells in acquired aplastic anemia. Genomic DNA templated the TCR beta VDJ and CDR3 profiling. TCRdb fed the reads into MiXCR, producing one record per CDR3 protein. The sample consists of 200,000 to 250,000 distinct CDR3 sequences, about half of them appearing once. It was patients with CD8+CD57+ cell expansion by flow cytometry who were chosen for sequencing. The sample comprised sorted CD4+, CD8+, or CD8+CD57+ T cells (not recorded which) from PBMCs. The receptor source for this set is a human donor with aplastic anemia.

The genes are TRBV2 and TRBJ2-5, with TRBD1 matching 10 bases. The CDR3 covers 14 residues. With 5 bases clipped from V and 1 base from J, the junction kept 1 base outside the gene matches. Germline V gives CDR1 SNHLY, CDR2 FYNNEI. In nucleotides, the CDR3 is TGTGCCAGCAGTTGGGACAGGGGCCAAGAGACCCAGTACTTC. It translates to CASSWDRGQETQYF.

This clonotype has ten or more counts. V and J are TRBV12-3 or TRBV12-4 and TRBJ2-5, with D tentatively TRBD1 or TRBD2 (5 bases each). The CDR3 runs 13 residues. Trimming took off 7 bases at V and 4 bases at J, with 13 bases between the two ends. Here the CDR3 DNA reads TGTGCCAGCACCTTTATGGGGGTAGAGACCCAGTACTTC. It codes for CASTFMGVETQYF.

Turning to this clonotype: The CDR3 does not end in the conserved phenylalanine or tryptophan, so this is likely a read error. The CDR3 loop is CASSSDRVAEQYL. In DNA form, the CDR3 reads TGTGCCAGCAGCTCTGACAGGGTAGCCGAGCAGTACCTC. The J gene is TRBJ2-7, the V gene TRBV7-8; TRBD1 aligns across 7 bases. Germline CDR1 reads SGHVS; CDR2 reads FQNEAQ. J lost 6 bases, V lost 4 bases, and 6 bases had no gene match. This CDR3 contains 13 residues.

This clonotype was recorded only once. This sequence joins TRBV7-2 and TRBJ2-7; unclear D gene. Germline values: CDR1 SGHTA, CDR2 FQGNSA. The length of the CDR3 is 12 residues. The V end lost 5 bases, the J end lost 6 bases, and 11 bases lay between the germline ends. CDR3 coding DNA: TGTGCCAGCAGCCCAAACATCGTCGAGCAGTACTTC. This gives the protein CASSPNIVEQYF.

This clonotype was detected once. The rearrangement links TRBV15 to TRBJ1-1, with 12 bases fitting TRBD1. From germline, CDR1 is LNHNV and CDR2 YYDKDF (reference sequence). V shed 9 bases and J 4 bases; nucleotides not matched to a gene: 9. This CDR3 spans 15 amino acids. The CDR3 loop is CATNRDRGRGTEAFF. The DNA of the CDR3 is TGTGCCACTAACCGGGACAGGGGGCGCGGCACTGAAGCTTTCTTT. The full variable domain, rest sourced from reference TRBV15 and TRBJ1-1, is DAMVIQNPRYQVTQFGKPVTLSCSQTLNHNVMYWYQQKSSQAPKLLFHYYDKDFNNEADTPDNFQSRRPNTSFCFLDIRSPGLGDTAMYLCATNRDRGRGTEAFFGQGTRLTVV.

In this sample, this clonotype turned up many times. The CDR3 nucleotides read TGCGCCAGCAGTTCTAGCGGGGGACTTTACAATGAGCAGTTCTTC. Translating it yields CASSSSGGLYNEQFF. The chain is built from TRBV5-1 and TRBJ2-1; 10 bases are shared with TRBD2. CDR3 length: 15 amino acids. CDR1 SGHRS and CDR2 YFSETQ come from the germline V gene. J gave up 4 bases and V 5 bases, and 6 bases lay outside the gene matches.

As concerns this clonotype: A much bigger clone sits one base away, suggesting this may be a read error. The chain's CDR3 is CASSETGTEAQETQYF. In DNA, the CDR3 is TGTGCCAGCAGTGAAACGGGGACCGAAGCCCAAGAGACCCAGTACTTC. V is TRBV6-1 and J is TRBJ2-5; D possibly uses TRBD1 or TRBD2 (5 bases each). The germline gives CDR1 MNHNS, CDR2 SASEGT. This CDR3 comprises 16 residues. Trimming pared 2 bases from V and 1 base from J, leaving 14 bases between.

This clonotype came up a few times. The chain recombines TRBV7-9 with TRBJ1-2; 9 bases map to TRBD1. Germline V gene data show CDR1 as SEHNR and CDR2 as FQNEAQ (reference sequence). The CDR3 is 16 residues long. J was trimmed by 1 base and V by 3 bases; bases with no gene match: 6. Written as DNA, the CDR3 is TGTGCCAGCAGCTTCCCCGGGACAGGGATTAACTATGGCTACACCTTC. Protein sequence: CASSFPGTGINYGYTF.

A single count supports this clonotype. This chain connects TRBV9 to TRBJ1-2; D is ambiguous. Germline CDR1 is SGDLS and CDR2 is YYNGEE. The V end was cut by 4 bases, the J end by 14 bases, with 15 bases between. This CDR3 spans 11 amino acids. In nucleotides, the CDR3 is TGTGCCAGCAGCTTCCGCGGGATATGGACCTTC. It specifies CASSFRGIWTF.

The table lists this clonotype with many counts. The chain employs TRBV2 and TRBJ1-5, with a tentative D call TRBD1 (5 bases). There are 12 residues in the CDR3. Germline V CDR1 and CDR2: SNHLY, FYNNEI. The germline V and J ends were trimmed by 6 bases and 6 bases, with 9 bases remaining between them. CDR3 amino acids: CASSGGSQPQHF. The CDR3, as DNA: TGTGCCAGCAGCGGGGGAAGTCAGCCCCAGCATTTT.

This clonotype was recorded many times. The genes are TRBV7-9 and TRBJ2-3, with 8 bases lining up with TRBD2. This CDR3 region has 15 residues. V trimming: 5 bases; J trimming: 4 bases; junction bases outside the gene matches: 8. CDR1 is SEHNR and CDR2 is FQNEAQ in the germline V gene (reference sequence). CDR3 bases: TGTGCCAGCAGCCCAGCGGGGGTCTCTTCAGATACGCAGTATTTT. Its protein is CASSPAGVSSDTQYF.

The V gene is TRBV19, the J gene TRBJ2-7; D may correspond to TRBD1 or TRBD2 (5 bases each). Trimming removed 7 bases at V and 7 bases at J, with 20 bases between. The CDR3 contains 14 residues. The germline gives CDR1 LNHDA, CDR2 SQIVND (reference sequence). The DNA for the CDR3 is TGTGCCAGTACCCTCGGCCAGGGAACGGGGGAGCAGTACTTC. Translating gives CASTLGQGTGEQYF.

This clonotype was seen ten or more times. The rearrangement links TRBV4-1 to TRBJ2-2; D remains unclear. The V and J ends lost 3 bases and 0 bases respectively, with 8 bases between them. This CDR3 spans 15 amino acids. The germline V gene encodes CDR1 MGHRA and CDR2 YSYEKL. CDR3 sequence (DNA): TGCGCCAGCAGCCAGGGAATGACGAACACCGGGGAGCTGTTTTTT. This gives the protein CASSQGMTNTGELFF.

The J gene is TRBJ1-1, the V gene TRBV4-1; D is ambiguous. V lost 3 bases and J 0 bases, leaving 14 bases between the germline ends. Germline CDR1 reads MGHRA; CDR2 reads YSYEKL. The CDR3 has 16 amino acids. The CDR3 DNA reads TGCGCCAGCAGCCACGCCCCTAGACGGATGAACACTGAAGCTTTCTTT. Its translation: CASSHAPRRMNTEAFF.

This sequence joins TRBV6-5 and TRBJ2-1, with 10 nucleotides matching TRBD1. The closer fit of TRBJ2-7 to the DNA end suggests the J call may be wrong. Germline CDR1 reads MNHEY; CDR2 reads SVGAGI. CDR3 length: 15 residues. The CDR3 DNA sequence: TGTGCCAGCAGTTACTCGGAGACAGGGGGCGTTGAGCAGTACTTC. As protein: CASSYSETGGVEQYF.

This clonotype was observed many times. The CDR3 carries no conserved terminal phenylalanine or tryptophan, so it likely arises from a read error. This sequence joins TRBV25-1 and TRBJ2-2, with 7 bases identical to TRBD1. Germline V gene sequence: CDR1 MGHDK, CDR2 SYGVNS. Losses at the gene ends were 8 bases for V and 7 bases for J; bases not matched to a gene: 7. The CDR3 runs to 13 residues. The CDR3 bases are TGTGCCAGCGGGGACAGCACTGGCGGGGAGCTGTTTCTT. It codes for CASGDSTGGELFL.

This clonotype was recorded at least ten times. J is TRBJ1-4 and V is TRBV10-3; no definite D call. CDR1 and CDR2 (germline): ENHRY, SYGVKD. V dropped 3 bases and J dropped 7 bases, with 27 bases sitting between them. This CDR3 region has 19 residues. The CDR3 DNA sequence: TGTGCCATCAGTGACCCCTCAAGTGGCCCCCTCCAGTGGGGTGAAAAACTGTTTTTT. It specifies CAISDPSSGPLQWGEKLFF.

This chain connects TRBV24-1 to TRBJ2-3; TRBD1 matches at 10 bases. Germline V gene lookup returns CDR1 KGHDR and CDR2 SFDVKD. CDR3 length: 16 residues. V shed 3 bases, J shed 0 bases, and the junction held 2 bases outside the gene matches. The CDR3 loop is CATSDPGQGSTDTQYF. CDR3 nucleotides: TGTGCCACCAGTGATCCGGGACAGGGGAGCACAGATACGCAGTATTTT.

This clonotype appeared many times. The V gene is TRBV12-3 or TRBV12-4, the J gene TRBJ2-5, with TRBD1 matching over 8 bases. V trimming: 6 bases; J trimming: 2 bases; junction bases outside the gene matches: 8. This CDR3 is 15 amino acids long. The CDR3 loop reads CASSLNTGGQETQYF. The CDR3 DNA follows: TGTGCCAGCAGCCTTAATACAGGGGGACAAGAGACCCAGTACTTC.

The rearrangement joins TRBV5-1 to TRBJ1-4, with 7 bases fitting TRBD1. From germline, CDR1 is SGHRS and CDR2 YFSETQ. The CDR3 covers 15 residues. V lost 4 bases to trimming and J lost 11 bases; unmatched junction nucleotides: 14. CDR3 nucleotides: TGCGCCAGCAGCCAGTACGGGACAGAGACCTGGAAACTGTTTTTT. This sequence encodes CASSQYGTETWKLFF.

Notes on this clonotype: The junction does not match germline at one end; this may be a read error. This sequence joins TRBV12-3 or TRBV12-4 and TRBJ2-1; D is unclear. The CDR3 extends over 11 amino acids. CDR3 sequence (DNA): TGTGCCAGCGGTGCCTTTGAGGAGCGGTTCTTC. Residues: CASGAFEERFF.

This clonotype was seen at least ten times. V usage is TRBV5-1 and J usage is TRBJ2-2; 7 bases are shared with TRBD1. V was pared by 4 bases and J by 0 bases, with 3 bases of the junction left unmatched. The CDR3 contains 15 residues. Germline V gene data show CDR1 as SGHRS and CDR2 as YFSETQ. CDR3 DNA: TGCGCCAGCAGCCGGGACAGACCGAACACCGGGGAGCTGTTTTTT. Translating gives CASSRDRPNTGELFF.

This chain uses TRBV9 with TRBJ2-7; D possibly uses TRBD1 or TRBD2 (5 bases each). Looked up from germline, CDR1 is SGDLS and CDR2 is YYNGEE. This CDR3 comprises 15 residues. V shed 4 bases and J shed 0 bases, with 14 bases lying between them. The CDR3 DNA reads TGTGCCAGCAGCCGAACCGGGACGGACTCCTACGAGCAGTACTTC. Amino acid sequence: CASSRTGTDSYEQYF. Together with reference TRBV9 and TRBJ2-7, the CDR3 gives the full variable domain: DSGVTQTPKHLITATGQRVTLRCSPRSGDLSVYWYQQSLDQGLQFLIQYYNGEERAKGNILERFSAQQFPDLHSELNLSSLELGDSALYFCASSRTGTDSYEQYFGPGTRLTVT.

This rearrangement joins TRBV9 to TRBJ1-1; TRBD1 agrees at 8 bases. Trimming at V came to 1 base and at J to 7 bases, leaving 3 bases not matched to a gene. CDR3 length: 13 amino acids. CDR1 SGDLS and CDR2 YYNGEE come from the germline V gene. CDR3 sequence reads: CASSVSGQDEAFF. CDR3 in DNA: TGTGCCAGCAGCGTATCGGGACAGGATGAAGCTTTCTTT. Using reference TRBV9 and TRBJ1-1 for the parts outside the CDR3, the full variable domain is DSGVTQTPKHLITATGQRVTLRCSPRSGDLSVYWYQQSLDQGLQFLIQYYNGEERAKGNILERFSAQQFPDLHSELNLSSLELGDSALYFCASSVSGQDEAFFGQGTRLTVV.

The chain couples TRBV25-1 to TRBJ1-2; 7 positions agree with TRBD1. The CDR3 has 15 residues. Trimming removed 6 bases from V and 2 bases from J; junction bases left unmatched: 9. The germline gives CDR1 MGHDK, CDR2 SYGVNS. Written as DNA, the CDR3 is TGTGCCAGCAGCGCAAGACAGGGTTGGAACTATGGCTACACCTTC. It translates to CASSARQGWNYGYTF.